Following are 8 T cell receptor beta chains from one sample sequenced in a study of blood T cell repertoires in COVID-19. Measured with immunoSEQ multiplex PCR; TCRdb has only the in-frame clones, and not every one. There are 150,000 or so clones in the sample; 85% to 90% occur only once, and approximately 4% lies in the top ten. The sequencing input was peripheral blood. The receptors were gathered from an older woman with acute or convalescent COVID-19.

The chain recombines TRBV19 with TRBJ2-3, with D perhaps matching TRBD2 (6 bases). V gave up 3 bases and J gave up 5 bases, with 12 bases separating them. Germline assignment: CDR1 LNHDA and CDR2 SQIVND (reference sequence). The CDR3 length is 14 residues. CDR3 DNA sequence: TGTGCCAGTAGTATGTACGGGAGAGGAGATACGCAGTATTTT. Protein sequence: CASSMYGRGDTQYF.

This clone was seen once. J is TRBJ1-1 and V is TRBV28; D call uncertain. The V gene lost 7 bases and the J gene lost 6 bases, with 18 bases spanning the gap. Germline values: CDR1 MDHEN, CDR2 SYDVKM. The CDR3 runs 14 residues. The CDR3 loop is CASKEPGREPEAFF. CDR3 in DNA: TGTGCCAGCAAAGAGCCGGGCCGGGAACCTGAAGCTTTCTTT.

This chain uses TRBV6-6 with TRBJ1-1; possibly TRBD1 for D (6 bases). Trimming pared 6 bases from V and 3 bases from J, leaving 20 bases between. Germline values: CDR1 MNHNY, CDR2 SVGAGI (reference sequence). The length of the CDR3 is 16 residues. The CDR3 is CASRPTLGQPDTEAFF. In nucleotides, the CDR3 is TGTGCCAGCAGACCTACCCTTGGACAGCCAGACACTGAAGCTTTCTTT.

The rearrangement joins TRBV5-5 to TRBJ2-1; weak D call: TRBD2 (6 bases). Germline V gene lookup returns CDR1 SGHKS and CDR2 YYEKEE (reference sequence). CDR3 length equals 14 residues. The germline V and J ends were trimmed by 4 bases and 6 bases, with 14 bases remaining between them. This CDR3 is CASSAGLSVNEQFF. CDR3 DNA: TGTGCCAGCAGCGCGGGACTCTCGGTCAATGAGCAGTTCTTC. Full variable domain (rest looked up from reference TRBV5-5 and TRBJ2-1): DAGVTQSPTHLIKTRGQQVTLRCSPISGHKSVSWYQQVLGQGPQFIFQYYEKEERGRGNFPDRFSARQFPNYSSELNVNALLLGDSALYLCASSAGLSVNEQFFGPGTRLTVL.

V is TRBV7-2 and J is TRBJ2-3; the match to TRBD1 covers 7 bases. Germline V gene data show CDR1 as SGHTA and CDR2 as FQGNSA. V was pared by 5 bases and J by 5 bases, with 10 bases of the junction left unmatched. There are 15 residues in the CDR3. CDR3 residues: CASSKPDRAIDTQYF. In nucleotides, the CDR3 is TGTGCCAGCAGCAAGCCCGACAGGGCGATAGATACGCAGTATTTT. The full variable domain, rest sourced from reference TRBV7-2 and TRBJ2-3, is GAGVSQSPSNKVTEKGKDVELRCDPISGHTALYWYRQSLGQGLEFLIYFQGNSAPDKSGLPSDRFSAERTGGSVSTLTIQRTQQEDSAVYLCASSKPDRAIDTQYFGPGTRLTVL.

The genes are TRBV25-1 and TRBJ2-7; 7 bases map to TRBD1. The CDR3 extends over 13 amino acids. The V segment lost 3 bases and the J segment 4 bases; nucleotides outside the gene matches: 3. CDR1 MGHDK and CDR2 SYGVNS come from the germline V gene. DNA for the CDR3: TGTGCCAGCAGTGACACAGGGGTTTACGAGCAGTACTTC. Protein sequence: CASSDTGVYEQYF.

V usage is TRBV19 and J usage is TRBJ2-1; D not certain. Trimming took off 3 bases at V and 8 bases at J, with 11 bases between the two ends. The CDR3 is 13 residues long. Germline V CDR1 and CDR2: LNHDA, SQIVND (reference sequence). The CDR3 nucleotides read TGTGCCAGTAGTATGTCTACTGGTTATGAGCAGTTCTTC. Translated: CASSMSTGYEQFF.

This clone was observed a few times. The CDR3 coding sequence is TGCGCCAGCAGTGACCCTAGTAGCGGCGAGCAGTACTTC. This translates into CASSDPSSGEQYF. The chain uses TRBV10-1 and TRBJ2-7, with a possible D match to TRBD2 (6 bases). There are 13 residues in the CDR3. The V end lost 3 bases, the J end lost 6 bases, and 12 bases lay between the germline ends. The germline gives CDR1 WNHNN, CDR2 SYGVQD (reference sequence).